These T cell receptor beta chains were read from a single sample in a study of shared clonotypes between healthy human individuals. Produced via immunoSEQ multiplex PCR; TCRdb's table is partial and in-frame only. Among approximately 2.5 million clones listed, 93% were seen once. The sequenced sample consisted of naive CD4+ T cells from PBMCs. These receptors all come from a man younger than 30 in good health. Some clones in this sample may be carry-over from other donors' samples. The CDR3 runs from the conserved cysteine through the conserved F or W. The D gene is left open where the match is weak.

V: TRBV19
J: TRBJ2-3
D: -
CDR3: CASSIGPSTDTQYF

V: TRBV7-3
J: TRBJ2-6
D: -
CDR3: CASSLTGGSGANVLTF

V: TRBV5-5
J: TRBJ1-5
D: -
CDR3: CASSLVHDQPQHF

V: TRBV6-6
J: TRBJ1-2
D: -
CDR3: CASSLSYQVLYGYTF

V: TRBV30
J: TRBJ2-1
D: -
CDR3: CACPGAYNEQFF

V: TRBV5-6
J: TRBJ2-3
D: TRBD2
CDR3: CASSLEAGGPPDTQYF

V: TRBV7-2
J: TRBJ2-7
D: TRBD1
CDR3: CASSLQGTAGEQYF

V: TRBV9
J: TRBJ2-1
D: TRBD2
CDR3: CASSVFRLAGAGEQFF

V: TRBV7-9
J: TRBJ1-2
D: TRBD1
CDR3: CASSSERDRVYGYTF

V: TRBV2
J: TRBJ2-3
D: TRBD1
CDR3: CASSRDREGLTDTQYF

V: TRBV6-1
J: TRBJ2-5
D: -
CDR3: CASAGFSGVETQYF

V: TRBV21-1
J: TRBJ2-7
D: -
CDR3: CASSKPRQGPPIYEQYF

V: TRBV20-1
J: TRBJ1-2
D: -
CDR3: CSARGTYGYTF

V: TRBV11-2
J: TRBJ1-6
D: -
CDR3: CASSLYREAASSPLHF

V: TRBV28
J: TRBJ2-2
D: TRBD2
CDR3: CASSPSGSGGELFF

V: TRBV28
J: TRBJ2-7
D: -
CDR3: CASRSAGPLPPYEQYF

V: TRBV15
J: TRBJ2-7
D: -
CDR3: CATSRSDYEQYF

V: TRBV19
J: TRBJ2-5
D: TRBD1
CDR3: CASRTKPGQGQETQYF

V: TRBV5-1
J: TRBJ2-3
D: -
CDR3: CASSLLSAGDTQYF

V: TRBV19
J: TRBJ1-3
D: -
CDR3: CASSINAGSGNTIYF

V: TRBV7-9
J: TRBJ2-1
D: -
CDR3: CASSPGISGAYNEQFF

V: TRBV7-6
J: TRBJ2-7
D: -
CDR3: CASSLEGGAEREQYF

V: TRBV28
J: TRBJ2-1
D: -
CDR3: CASNRASYNEQFF

V: TRBV28
J: TRBJ2-3
D: TRBD2
CDR3: CASSLGSGREYF

V: TRBV28
J: TRBJ1-5
D: TRBD1
CDR3: CASSLGQAKNQPQHF

V: TRBV5-1
J: TRBJ1-2
D: -
CDR3: CASSVGPSYGYTF

V: TRBV5-4
J: TRBJ2-3
D: -
CDR3: CASSRDRYTDTQYF

V: TRBV2
J: TRBJ1-3
D: -
CDR3: CASSEPSSGNTIYF

V: TRBV7-3
J: TRBJ2-4
D: -
CDR3: CASSLIRLRGPNIQYF

V: TRBV28
J: TRBJ2-7
D: TRBD1
CDR3: CASSLARQGSYEQYF

V: TRBV5-1
J: TRBJ2-7
D: -
CDR3: CASSTWEFLGEQYF

V: TRBV9
J: TRBJ2-2
D: -
CDR3: CASSGTVSGMVFF

V: TRBV7-2
J: TRBJ2-2
D: -
CDR3: CASSLRANTGELFF

V: TRBV19
J: TRBJ2-7
D: TRBD2
CDR3: CASSFGTSGPPIYEQYF

V: TRBV9
J: TRBJ2-1
D: -
CDR3: CASSVATWGTYNEQFF

V: TRBV27
J: TRBJ2-7
D: TRBD1
CDR3: CASSTLDRGHSYEQYF

V: TRBV7-9
J: TRBJ1-2
D: TRBD1
CDR3: CASSYLRDSLYGYTF

V: TRBV29-1
J: TRBJ2-1
D: -
CDR3: CSVGPAGGGYNEQFF

V: TRBV11-1
J: TRBJ2-5
D: TRBD1
CDR3: CASSMTGSETQYF

V: TRBV29-1
J: TRBJ2-5
D: -
CDR3: CSVGRGLGETQYF

V: TRBV9
J: TRBJ1-3
D: -
CDR3: CASSVRGAGNTIYF

V: TRBV6-1
J: TRBJ2-7
D: -
CDR3: CAIRRGINEQYF

V: TRBV28
J: TRBJ2-1
D: TRBD2
CDR3: CASRPLAGGWIF

V: TRBV5-1
J: TRBJ1-3
D: -
CDR3: CASSFAPGGNTIYF

V: TRBV5-4
J: TRBJ1-2
D: -
CDR3: CASSFGEVLDGYTF

V: TRBV10-1
J: TRBJ2-2
D: -
CDR3: CASKAGTGTGELFF

V: TRBV4-1
J: TRBJ1-5
D: -
CDR3: CASSQPIQGPVGQPQHF

V: TRBV6-5
J: TRBJ1-3
D: -
CDR3: CASSGGAGGNTIYF

V: TRBV9
J: TRBJ2-3
D: -
CDR3: CASSVDQETADTQYF